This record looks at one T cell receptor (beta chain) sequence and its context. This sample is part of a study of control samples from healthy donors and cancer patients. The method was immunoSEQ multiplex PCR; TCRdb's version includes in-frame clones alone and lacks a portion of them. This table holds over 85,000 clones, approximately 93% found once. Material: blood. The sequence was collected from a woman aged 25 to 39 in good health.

The CDR3 sequence: CASSFVYGGGNTEAFF. The CDR3 DNA is TGTGCCAGCAGCTTTGTTTACGGGGGAGGTAACACTGAAGCTTTCTTT. The J gene is TRBJ1-1, the V gene TRBV5-8; TRBD1 is a possible D gene (5 bases). The CDR3 is made up of 16 amino acids. In germline, CDR1 is SGHTS, CDR2 YDEGEE. The ends were cut back, 2 bases at V and 2 bases at J, with 16 bases in the middle.